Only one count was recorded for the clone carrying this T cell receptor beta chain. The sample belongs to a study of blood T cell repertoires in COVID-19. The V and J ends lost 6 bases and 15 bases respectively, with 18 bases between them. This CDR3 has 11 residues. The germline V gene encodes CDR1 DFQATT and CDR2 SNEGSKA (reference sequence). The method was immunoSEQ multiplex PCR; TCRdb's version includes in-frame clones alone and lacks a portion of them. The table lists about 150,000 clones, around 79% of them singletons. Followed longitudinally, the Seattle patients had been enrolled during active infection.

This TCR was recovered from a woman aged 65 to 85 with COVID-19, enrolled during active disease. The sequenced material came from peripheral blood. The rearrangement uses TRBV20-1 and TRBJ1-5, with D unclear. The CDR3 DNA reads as TGCAGTGCCCCACTCGGGTCGACCCGGCATTTT. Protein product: CSAPLGSTRHF.